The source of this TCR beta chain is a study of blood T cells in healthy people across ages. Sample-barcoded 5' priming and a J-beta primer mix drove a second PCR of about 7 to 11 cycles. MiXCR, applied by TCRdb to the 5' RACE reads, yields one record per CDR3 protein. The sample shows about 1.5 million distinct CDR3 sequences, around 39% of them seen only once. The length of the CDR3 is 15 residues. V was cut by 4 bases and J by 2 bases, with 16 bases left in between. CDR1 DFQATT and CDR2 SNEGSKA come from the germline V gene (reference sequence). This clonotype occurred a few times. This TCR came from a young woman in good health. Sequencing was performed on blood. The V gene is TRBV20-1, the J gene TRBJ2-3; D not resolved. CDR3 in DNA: TGCAGTGCTAATGTGGGCCCGGCAAACACAGATACGCAGTATTTT. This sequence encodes CSANVGPANTDTQYF.